These T cell receptor beta chains were read from a single sample in a study of OX40 agonist ivuxolimab in advanced cancers. Libraries were prepared by immunoSEQ multiplex PCR; TCRdb keeps only in-frame clonotypes and omits some of them. The sample has around 60,000 clones; 75% to 85% are singletons. The material was CD4+ or CD8+ T cells sorted from blood, obtained in a trial of the OX40 agonist ivuxolimab. These receptors were collected from an adult with an advanced solid tumor such as melanoma, head and neck, liver or kidney cancer. The CDR3 runs from the conserved cysteine through the conserved F or W. Each record gives: clone size, J gene, V gene, D gene, CDR3 DNA, CDR3 protein. The D gene is left open where the match is weak. The listing skips clone size in some rows; elsewhere it reads once, few, many or a size class.

once | TRBJ1-2 | TRBV11-2 | - | TGTGCCAGCAGCTTAGTTCCAGGCTCCCAGGTGGGCGGCTACACCTTC | CASSLVPGSQVGGYTF
- | TRBJ2-5 | TRBV19 | - | TGTGCCAGTAGTATAGACAGAGGTGGGGAGACCCAGTACTTC | CASSIDRGGETQYF
- | TRBJ2-1 | TRBV28 | TRBD2 | TGTGCCAGCAGTGGGACTAGCGGGGGGTCCTACAATGAGCAGTTCTTC | CASSGTSGGSYNEQFF
- | TRBJ2-5 | TRBV18 | TRBD2 | TGTGCCAGCTCACCGAGCCCACCGACTAGCGGGGATTCCGTGACCCAGTACTTC | CASSPSPPTSGDSVTQYF
- | TRBJ2-6 | TRBV27 | - | TGTGCCAGCAGAGACGTAAGCTCTGGGGCCAACGTCCTGACTTTC | CASRDVSSGANVLTF
- | TRBJ2-2 | TRBV4-3 | - | TGCGCCAGCAGCCAAGGGCGGAGGGCCGGGGAGCTGTTTTTT | CASSQGRRAGELFF
- | TRBJ2-5 | TRBV6-6 | TRBD2 | TGTGCCAGCACCAGGACTAGCGCGTACCAAGAGACCCAGTACTTC | CASTRTSAYQETQYF
- | TRBJ2-5 | TRBV10-2 | - | TGCGCCAGCAGTGCCTCGGAGTTGACGGCCCAGTACTTC | CASSASELTAQYF
- | TRBJ2-6 | TRBV28 | - | TGTGCCAGCAGTGGGGGTTCAAACTCTGGGGCCAACGTCCTGACTTTC | CASSGGSNSGANVLTF
- | TRBJ1-6 | TRBV28 | - | TGTGCCAGCAGCTCGGGCTCTGGGAACTCACCCCTCCACTTT | CASSSGSGNSPLHF
- | TRBJ1-3 | TRBV7-9 | - | TGTGCCAGCAGGGGTCCGGGGTCTGGAAACACCATATATTTT | CASRGPGSGNTIYF
- | TRBJ2-7 | TRBV7-2 | TRBD1 | TGTGCCAGCAGCCCGACGCCGGGACAGGGGTTCGACGAGCAGTACTTC | CASSPTPGQGFDEQYF
- | TRBJ2-1 | TRBV19 | TRBD2 | TGTGCCAGTAGTCTACGGGGGGTCTTCTACAATGAGCAGTTCTTC | CASSLRGVFYNEQFF
- | TRBJ1-1 | TRBV5-5 | - | TGTGCCAGCAGCTTGACAGTGGAAGCTTTCTTT | CASSLTVEAFF
- | TRBJ2-2 | TRBV29-1 | - | TGCAGCGTTTGTACTAGCCGGAACGGGGAGCTGTTTTTT | CSVCTSRNGELFF
- | TRBJ2-5 | TRBV5-6 | TRBD2 | TGTGCCAGCAGCACCGGACTAGCGGGGGTGGGGGAGACCCAGTACTTC | CASSTGLAGVGETQYF
- | TRBJ2-7 | TRBV11-1 | - | TGTGCCAGCAGCTTGGAAGGCATCACCTACGAGCAGTACTTC | CASSLEGITYEQYF
- | TRBJ2-6 | TRBV28 | - | TGTGCCAGCAGCGTTTCGTATGGGGCCAACGTCCTGACTTTC | CASSVSYGANVLTF
- | TRBJ2-5 | TRBV20-1 | - | TGCAGTGCCCTAGCGCAAGAGACCCAGTACTTC | CSALAQETQYF
- | TRBJ2-7 | TRBV19 | - | TGTGCCAGTAGTACCTCGTGGGGCTCCTACGAGCAGTACTTC | CASSTSWGSYEQYF
- | TRBJ2-2 | TRBV25-1 | TRBD2 | TGTGCCAGCACCCGAGGGAGCGGGGTCTATACCGGGGAGCTGTTTTTT | CASTRGSGVYTGELFF
- | TRBJ2-6 | TRBV29-1 | - | TGCAGCGTGCCGTCTGGGGCCAACGTCCTGACTTTC | CSVPSGANVLTF
- | TRBJ2-2 | TRBV11-2 | - | TGTGCCAGCAGCTTAGGGGATTGGGACACCGGGGAGCTGTTTTTT | CASSLGDWDTGELFF
- | TRBJ1-1 | TRBV7-2 | - | TGTGCCAGCAGCTTATGGCCCGGCACTGAAGCTTTCTTT | CASSLWPGTEAFF
- | TRBJ2-7 | TRBV28 | - | TGTGCCAGCAGCTTGGAAGGCATCACCTACGAGCAGTACTTC | CASSLEGITYEQYF
- | TRBJ2-1 | TRBV7-3 | TRBD1 | TGTGCCAGCAGCTACGGGACAGGGTACAATGAGCAGTTCTTC | CASSYGTGYNEQFF
- | TRBJ1-1 | TRBV5-6 | - | TGTGCCAGCAGCTTGTTTGGGAGCAACATGAACACTGAAGCTTTCTTT | CASSLFGSNMNTEAFF
- | TRBJ1-4 | TRBV7-9 | - | TGTGCCAGCAGCTTAGTTGCAGGGTCCAATGAAAAACTGTTTTTT | CASSLVAGSNEKLFF
- | TRBJ2-5 | TRBV7-6 | - | TGTGCCAGCAGCTTAGATAATTACGCCGAGACCCAGTACTTC | CASSLDNYAETQYF
- | TRBJ2-3 | TRBV6-5 | TRBD2 | TGTGCCAGCAGTTACTCTTCTAGCGGGGTAACAGATACGCAGTATTTT | CASSYSSSGVTDTQYF
- | TRBJ1-1 | TRBV18 | - | TGTGCCAGCTCACCGGTGGGAGCACCGAACACTGAAGCTTTCTTT | CASSPVGAPNTEAFF
- | TRBJ2-3 | TRBV29-1 | - | TGCAGCTTTCAGGTGGATACGCAGTATTTT | CSFQVDTQYF